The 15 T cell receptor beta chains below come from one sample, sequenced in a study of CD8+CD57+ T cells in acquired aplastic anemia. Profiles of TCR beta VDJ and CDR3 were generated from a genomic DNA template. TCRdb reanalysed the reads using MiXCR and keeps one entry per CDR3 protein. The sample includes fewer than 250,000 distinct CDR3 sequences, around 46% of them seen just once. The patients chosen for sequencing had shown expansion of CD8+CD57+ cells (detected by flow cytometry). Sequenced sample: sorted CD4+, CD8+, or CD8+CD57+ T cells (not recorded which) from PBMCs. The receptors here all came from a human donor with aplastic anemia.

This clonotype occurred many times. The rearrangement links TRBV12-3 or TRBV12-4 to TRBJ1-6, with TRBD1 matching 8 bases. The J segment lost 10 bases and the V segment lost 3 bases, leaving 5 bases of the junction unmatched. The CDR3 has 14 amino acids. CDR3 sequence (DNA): TGTGCCAGCAGTTTGACGACAGGGGACTCACCCCTCCACTTT. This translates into CASSLTTGDSPLHF.

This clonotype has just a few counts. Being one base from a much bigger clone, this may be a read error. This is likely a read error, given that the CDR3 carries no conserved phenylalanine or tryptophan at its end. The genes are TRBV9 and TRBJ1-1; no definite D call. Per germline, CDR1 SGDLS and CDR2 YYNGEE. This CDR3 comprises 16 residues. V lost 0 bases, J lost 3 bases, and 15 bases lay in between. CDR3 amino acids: CASSVVGSGGDTEAFL. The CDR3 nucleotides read TGTGCCAGCAGCGTAGTAGGGAGTGGTGGAGACACTGAAGCTTTCCTT.

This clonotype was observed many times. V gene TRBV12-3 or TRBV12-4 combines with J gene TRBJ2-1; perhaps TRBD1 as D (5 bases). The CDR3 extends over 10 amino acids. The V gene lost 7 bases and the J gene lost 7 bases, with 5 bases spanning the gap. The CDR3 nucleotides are TGTGCCAGCAAGGGGAATGAGCAGTTCTTC. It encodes CASKGNEQFF.

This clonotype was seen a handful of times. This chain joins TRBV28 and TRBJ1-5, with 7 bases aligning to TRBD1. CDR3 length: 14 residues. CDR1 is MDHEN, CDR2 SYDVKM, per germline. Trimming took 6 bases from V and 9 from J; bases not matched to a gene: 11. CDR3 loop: CASRRTGGQAPQHF. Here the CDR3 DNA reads TGTGCCAGCAGGAGGACAGGCGGTCAAGCGCCCCAGCATTTT.

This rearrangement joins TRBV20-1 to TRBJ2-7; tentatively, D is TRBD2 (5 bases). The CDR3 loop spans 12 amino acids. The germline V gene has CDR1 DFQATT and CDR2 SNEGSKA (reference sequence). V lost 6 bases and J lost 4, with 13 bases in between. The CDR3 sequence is CSASPTMYEQYF. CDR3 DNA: TGCAGTGCCTCGCCGACTATGTACGAGCAGTACTTC.

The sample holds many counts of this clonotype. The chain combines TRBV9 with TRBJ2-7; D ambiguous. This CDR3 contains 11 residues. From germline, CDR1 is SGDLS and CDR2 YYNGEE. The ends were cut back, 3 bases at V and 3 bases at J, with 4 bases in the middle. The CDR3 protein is CASSAGYEQYF. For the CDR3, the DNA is TGTGCCAGCAGCGCAGGCTACGAGCAGTACTTC.

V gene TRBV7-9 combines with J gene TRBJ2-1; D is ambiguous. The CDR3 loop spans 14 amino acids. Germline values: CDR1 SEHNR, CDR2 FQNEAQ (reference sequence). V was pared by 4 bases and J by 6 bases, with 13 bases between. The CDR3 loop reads CASSSDGAINEQFF. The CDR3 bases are TGTGCCAGCAGCTCGGACGGCGCGATCAATGAGCAGTTCTTC.

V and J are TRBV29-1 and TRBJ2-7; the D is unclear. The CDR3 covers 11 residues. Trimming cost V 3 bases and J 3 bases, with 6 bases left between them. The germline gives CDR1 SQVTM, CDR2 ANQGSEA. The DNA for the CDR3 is TGCAGCGTTGACACTCTCTACGAGCAGTACTTC. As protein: CSVDTLYEQYF.

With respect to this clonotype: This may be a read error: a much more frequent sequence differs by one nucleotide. As DNA, the CDR3 is TGTGCCAGCAGTTTAGGGGTGTTCTCCTACGAGCAGTACTTC. This codes for CASSLGVFSYEQYF. This chain connects TRBV12-3 or TRBV12-4 to TRBJ2-7; no clear D. Trimming took off 1 base at V and 0 bases at J, with 7 bases between the two ends. This CDR3 has 14 residues.

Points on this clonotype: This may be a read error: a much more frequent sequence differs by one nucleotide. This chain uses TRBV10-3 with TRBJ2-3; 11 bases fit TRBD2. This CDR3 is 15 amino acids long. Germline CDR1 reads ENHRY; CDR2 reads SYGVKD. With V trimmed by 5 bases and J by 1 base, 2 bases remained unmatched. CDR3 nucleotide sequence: TGTGCCATCAGTTGGACTAGCGGGCGCACAGATACGCAGTATTTT. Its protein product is CAISWTSGRTDTQYF.

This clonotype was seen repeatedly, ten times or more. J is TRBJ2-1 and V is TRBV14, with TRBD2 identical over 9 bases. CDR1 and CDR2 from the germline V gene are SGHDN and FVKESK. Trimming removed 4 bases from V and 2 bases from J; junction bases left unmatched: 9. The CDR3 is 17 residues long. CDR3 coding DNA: TGTGCCAGCAGCCCTCGCCCAGGCGGGGGGGCCTACAATGAGCAGTTCTTC. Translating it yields CASSPRPGGGAYNEQFF.

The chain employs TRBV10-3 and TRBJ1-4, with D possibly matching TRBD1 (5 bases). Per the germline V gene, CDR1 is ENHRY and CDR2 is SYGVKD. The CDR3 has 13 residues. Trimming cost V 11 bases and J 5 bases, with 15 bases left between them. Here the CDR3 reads CAANGPGNEKLFF. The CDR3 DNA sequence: TGTGCCGCAAATGGGCCAGGGAATGAAAAACTGTTTTTT.

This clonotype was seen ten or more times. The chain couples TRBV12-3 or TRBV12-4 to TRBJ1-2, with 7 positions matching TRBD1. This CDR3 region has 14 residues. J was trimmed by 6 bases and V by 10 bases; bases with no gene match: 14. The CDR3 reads CAIPRGQGENGYTF. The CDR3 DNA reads TGTGCCATTCCCCGGGGGCAGGGGGAGAATGGCTACACCTTC.

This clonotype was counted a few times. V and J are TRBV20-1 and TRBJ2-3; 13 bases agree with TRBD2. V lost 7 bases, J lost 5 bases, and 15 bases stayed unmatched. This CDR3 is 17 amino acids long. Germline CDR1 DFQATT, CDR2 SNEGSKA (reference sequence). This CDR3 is CSVRGRGLAGVQDTQYF. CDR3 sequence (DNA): TGCAGTGTGAGGGGGCGAGGACTAGCGGGAGTTCAAGATACGCAGTATTTT.

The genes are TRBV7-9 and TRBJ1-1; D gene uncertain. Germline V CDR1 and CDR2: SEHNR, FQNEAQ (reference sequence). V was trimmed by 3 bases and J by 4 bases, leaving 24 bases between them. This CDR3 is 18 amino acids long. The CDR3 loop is CASSFSGRTPSVSTEAFF. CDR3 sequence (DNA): TGTGCCAGCAGCTTCAGCGGGAGGACGCCTAGTGTCAGCACTGAAGCTTTCTTT.